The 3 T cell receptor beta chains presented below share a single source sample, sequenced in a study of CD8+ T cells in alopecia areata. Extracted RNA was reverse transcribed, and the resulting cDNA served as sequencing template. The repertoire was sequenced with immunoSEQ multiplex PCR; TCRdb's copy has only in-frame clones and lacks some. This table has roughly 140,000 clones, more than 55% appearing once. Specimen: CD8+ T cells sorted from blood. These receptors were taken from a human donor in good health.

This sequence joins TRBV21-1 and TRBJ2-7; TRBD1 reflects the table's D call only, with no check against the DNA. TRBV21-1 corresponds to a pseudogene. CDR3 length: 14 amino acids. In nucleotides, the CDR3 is TGTGCCAGCAAGGGAGGACAGGGGAAAGGCGAGCAGTACTTC. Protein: CASKGGQGKGEQYF.

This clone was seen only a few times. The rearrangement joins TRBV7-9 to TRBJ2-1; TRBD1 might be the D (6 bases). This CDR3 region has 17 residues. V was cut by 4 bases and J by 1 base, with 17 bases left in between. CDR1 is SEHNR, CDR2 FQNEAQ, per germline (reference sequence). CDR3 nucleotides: TGTGCCAGCAGCTCGAGGACAGCGATTATTTCCTACAATGAGCAGTTCTTC. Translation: CASSSRTAIISYNEQFF.

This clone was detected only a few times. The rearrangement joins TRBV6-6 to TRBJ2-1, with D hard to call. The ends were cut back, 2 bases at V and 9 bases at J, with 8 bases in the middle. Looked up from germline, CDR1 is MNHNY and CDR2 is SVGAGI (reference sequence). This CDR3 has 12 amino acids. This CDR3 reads CASSYVRSEQFF. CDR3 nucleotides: TGTGCCAGCAGTTACGTTAGGAGTGAGCAGTTCTTC.